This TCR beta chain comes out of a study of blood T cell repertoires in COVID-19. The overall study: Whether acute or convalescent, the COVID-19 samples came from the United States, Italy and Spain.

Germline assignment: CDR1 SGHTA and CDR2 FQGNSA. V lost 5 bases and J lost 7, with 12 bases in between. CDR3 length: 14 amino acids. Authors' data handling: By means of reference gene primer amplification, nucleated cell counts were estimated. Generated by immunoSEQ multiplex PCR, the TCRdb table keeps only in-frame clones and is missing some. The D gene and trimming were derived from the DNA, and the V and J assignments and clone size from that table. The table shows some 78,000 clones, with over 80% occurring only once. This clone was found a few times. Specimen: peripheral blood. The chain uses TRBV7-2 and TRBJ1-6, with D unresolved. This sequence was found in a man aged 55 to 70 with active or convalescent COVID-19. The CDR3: CASSRDTSNSPLHF. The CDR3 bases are TGTGCCAGCAGCCGGGATACTTCGAATTCACCCCTCCACTTT. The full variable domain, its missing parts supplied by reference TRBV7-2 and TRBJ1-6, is GAGVSQSPSNKVTEKGKDVELRCDPISGHTALYWYRQSLGQGLEFLIYFQGNSAPDKSGLPSDRFSAERTGGSVSTLTIQRTQQEDSAVYLCASSRDTSNSPLHFGNGTRLTVT.